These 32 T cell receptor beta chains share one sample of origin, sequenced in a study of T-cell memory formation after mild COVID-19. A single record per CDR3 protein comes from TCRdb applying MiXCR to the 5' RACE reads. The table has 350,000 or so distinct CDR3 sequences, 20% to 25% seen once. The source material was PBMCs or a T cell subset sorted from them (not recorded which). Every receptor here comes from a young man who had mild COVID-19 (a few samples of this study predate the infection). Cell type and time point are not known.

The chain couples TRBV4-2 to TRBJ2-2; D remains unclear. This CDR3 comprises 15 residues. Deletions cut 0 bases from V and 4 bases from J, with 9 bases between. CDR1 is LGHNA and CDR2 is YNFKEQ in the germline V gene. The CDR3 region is CASSQDPSSTGELFF. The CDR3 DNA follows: TGTGCCAGCAGCCAAGATCCCTCGAGCACCGGGGAGCTGTTTTTT.

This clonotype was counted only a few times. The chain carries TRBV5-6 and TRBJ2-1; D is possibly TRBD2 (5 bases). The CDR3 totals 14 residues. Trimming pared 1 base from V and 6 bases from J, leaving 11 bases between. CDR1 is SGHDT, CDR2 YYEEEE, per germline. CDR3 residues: CASSLWFAGNEQFF. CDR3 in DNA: TGTGCCAGCAGCTTGTGGTTTGCGGGCAATGAGCAGTTCTTC.

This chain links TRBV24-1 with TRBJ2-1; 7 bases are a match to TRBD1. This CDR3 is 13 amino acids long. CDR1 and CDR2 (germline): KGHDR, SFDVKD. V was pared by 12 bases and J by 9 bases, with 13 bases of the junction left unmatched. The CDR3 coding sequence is TGTGCCCTCCCCGGGACAGCCCGACCTGAGCAGTTCTTC. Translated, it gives CALPGTARPEQFF.

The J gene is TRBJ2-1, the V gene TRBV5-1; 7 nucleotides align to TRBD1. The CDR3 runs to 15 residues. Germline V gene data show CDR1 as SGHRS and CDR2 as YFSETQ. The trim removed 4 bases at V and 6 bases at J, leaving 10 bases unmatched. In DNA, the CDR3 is TGCGCCAGCAGCCAGAGACAGGGTAGAAGCAATGAGCAGTTCTTC. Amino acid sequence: CASSQRQGRSNEQFF.

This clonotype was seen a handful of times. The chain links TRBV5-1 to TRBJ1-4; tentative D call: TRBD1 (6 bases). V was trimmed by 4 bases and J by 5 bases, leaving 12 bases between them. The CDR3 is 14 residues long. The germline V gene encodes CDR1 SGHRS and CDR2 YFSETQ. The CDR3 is CASSRTQGNEKLFF. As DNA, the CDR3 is TGCGCCAGCAGCCGTACACAGGGAAATGAAAAACTGTTTTTT.

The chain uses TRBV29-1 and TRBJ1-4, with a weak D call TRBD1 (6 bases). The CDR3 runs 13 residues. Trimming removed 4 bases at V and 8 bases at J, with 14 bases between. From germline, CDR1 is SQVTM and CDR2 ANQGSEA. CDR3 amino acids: CSVGPGAEEKLFF. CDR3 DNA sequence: TGCAGCGTTGGACCAGGGGCAGAAGAAAAACTGTTTTTT.

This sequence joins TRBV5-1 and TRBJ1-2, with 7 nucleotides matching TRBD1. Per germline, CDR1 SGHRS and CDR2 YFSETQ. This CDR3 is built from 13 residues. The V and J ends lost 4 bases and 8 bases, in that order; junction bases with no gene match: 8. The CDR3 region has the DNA TGCGCCAGCAGCCCTCGACAGGGACGCGGCTACACCTTC. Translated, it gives CASSPRQGRGYTF.

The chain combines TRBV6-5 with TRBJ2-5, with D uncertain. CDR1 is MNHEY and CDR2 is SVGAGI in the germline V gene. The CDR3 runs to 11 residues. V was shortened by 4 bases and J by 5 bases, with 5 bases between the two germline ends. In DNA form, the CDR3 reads TGTGCCAGCAGTTCCGCCGAGACCCAGTACTTC. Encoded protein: CASSSAETQYF.

The CDR3 bases are TGCGCCAGCAGCTCCGCCAGGGGAGACACTGAAGCTTTCTTT. The encoded protein is CASSSARGDTEAFF. V is TRBV5-1 and J is TRBJ1-1, with D possibly TRBD1 on 6 matching bases. The CDR3 totals 14 residues. V lost 3 bases, J lost 3 bases, and 12 bases lay in between. The germline V gene has CDR1 SGHRS and CDR2 YFSETQ.

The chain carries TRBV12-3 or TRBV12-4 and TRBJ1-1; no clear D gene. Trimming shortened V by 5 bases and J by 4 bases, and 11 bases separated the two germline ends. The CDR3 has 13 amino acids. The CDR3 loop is CASSRTEFTEAFF. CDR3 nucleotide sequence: TGTGCCAGCAGTCGAACGGAGTTCACTGAAGCTTTCTTT.

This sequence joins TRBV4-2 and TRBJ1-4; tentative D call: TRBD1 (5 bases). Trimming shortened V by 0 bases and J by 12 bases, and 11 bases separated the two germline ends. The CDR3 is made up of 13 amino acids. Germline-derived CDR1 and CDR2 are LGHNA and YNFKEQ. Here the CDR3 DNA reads TGTGCCAGCAGCCAAGATCCCCCGGGGGAACTGTTTTTT. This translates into CASSQDPPGELFF.

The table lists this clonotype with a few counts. The CDR3 nucleotides read TGTGCCAGCAGTTACGGAGGATCCTACGAGCAGTACGTC. Translating gives CASSYGGSYEQYV. The chain uses TRBV6-6 and TRBJ2-7; D perhaps matches TRBD2 (5 bases). The CDR3 loop spans 13 amino acids. V was cut by 2 bases and J by 1 base, with 6 bases left in between. Germline CDR1 is MNHNY and CDR2 is SVGAGI (reference sequence).

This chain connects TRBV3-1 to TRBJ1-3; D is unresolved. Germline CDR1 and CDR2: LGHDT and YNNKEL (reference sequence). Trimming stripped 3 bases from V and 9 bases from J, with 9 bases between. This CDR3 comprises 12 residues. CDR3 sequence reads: CASSHLEGTIYF. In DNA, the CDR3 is TGTGCCAGCAGCCACCTTGAGGGCACCATATATTTT.

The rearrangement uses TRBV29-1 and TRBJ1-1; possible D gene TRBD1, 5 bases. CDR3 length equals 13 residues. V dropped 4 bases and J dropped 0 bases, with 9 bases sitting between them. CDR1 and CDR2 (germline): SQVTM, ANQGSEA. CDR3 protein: CSVARAMNTEAFF. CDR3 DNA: TGCAGCGTTGCCAGGGCCATGAACACTGAAGCTTTCTTT.

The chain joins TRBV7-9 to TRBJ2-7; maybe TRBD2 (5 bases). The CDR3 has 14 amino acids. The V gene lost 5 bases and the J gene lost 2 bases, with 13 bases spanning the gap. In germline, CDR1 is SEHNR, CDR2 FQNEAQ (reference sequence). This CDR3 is CASSPRTGPYEQYF. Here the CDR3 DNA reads TGTGCCAGCAGCCCCCGGACTGGTCCCTACGAGCAGTACTTC.

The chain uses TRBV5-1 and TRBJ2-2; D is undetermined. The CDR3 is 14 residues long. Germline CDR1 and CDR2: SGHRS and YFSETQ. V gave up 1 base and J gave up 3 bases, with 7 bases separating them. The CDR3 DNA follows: TGCGCCAGCAGCTTGCGGTCCCACACCGGGGAGCTGTTTTTT. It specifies CASSLRSHTGELFF.

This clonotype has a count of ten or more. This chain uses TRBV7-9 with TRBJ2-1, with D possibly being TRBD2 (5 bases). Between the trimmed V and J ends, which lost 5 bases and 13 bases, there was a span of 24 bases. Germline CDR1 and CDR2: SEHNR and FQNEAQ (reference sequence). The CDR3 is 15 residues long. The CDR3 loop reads CASSGGRRNPSDQFF. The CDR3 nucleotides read TGTGCCAGCAGCGGAGGCAGGCGCAACCCATCTGACCAGTTCTTC. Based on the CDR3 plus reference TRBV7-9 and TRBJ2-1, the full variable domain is DTGVSQNPRHKITKRGQNVTFRCDPISEHNRLYWYRQTLGQGPEFLTYFQNEAQLEKSRLLSDRFSAERPKGSFSTLEIQRTEQGDSAMYLCASSGGRRNPSDQFFGPGTRLTVL.

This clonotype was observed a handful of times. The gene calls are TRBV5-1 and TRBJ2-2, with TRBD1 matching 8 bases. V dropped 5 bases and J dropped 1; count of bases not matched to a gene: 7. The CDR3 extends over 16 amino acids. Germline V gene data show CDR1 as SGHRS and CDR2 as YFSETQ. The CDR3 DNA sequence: TGCGCCAGCAGATCTACCGGGACAGGGAACACCGGGGAGCTGTTTTTT. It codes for CASRSTGTGNTGELFF.

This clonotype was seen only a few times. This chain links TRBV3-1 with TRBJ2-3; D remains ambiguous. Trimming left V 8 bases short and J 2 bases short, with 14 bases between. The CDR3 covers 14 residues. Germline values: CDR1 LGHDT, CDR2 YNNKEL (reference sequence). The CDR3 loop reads CASALTGVTDTQYF. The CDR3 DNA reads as TGTGCCAGCGCCTTGACTGGGGTCACAGATACGCAGTATTTT.

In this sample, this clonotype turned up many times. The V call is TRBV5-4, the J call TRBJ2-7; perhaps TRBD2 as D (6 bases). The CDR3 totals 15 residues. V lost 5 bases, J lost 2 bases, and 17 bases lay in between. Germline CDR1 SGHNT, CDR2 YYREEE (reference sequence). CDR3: CASSDGGWRPYEQYF. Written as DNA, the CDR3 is TGTGCCAGCAGTGACGGGGGTTGGAGGCCCTACGAGCAGTACTTC.

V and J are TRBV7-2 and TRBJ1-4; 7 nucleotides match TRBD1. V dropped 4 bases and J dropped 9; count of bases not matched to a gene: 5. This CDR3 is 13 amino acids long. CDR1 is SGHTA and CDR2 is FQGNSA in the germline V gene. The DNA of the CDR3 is TGTGCCAGCAGCTCAAGGGGACAGCAAAAACTGTTTTTT. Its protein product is CASSSRGQQKLFF.

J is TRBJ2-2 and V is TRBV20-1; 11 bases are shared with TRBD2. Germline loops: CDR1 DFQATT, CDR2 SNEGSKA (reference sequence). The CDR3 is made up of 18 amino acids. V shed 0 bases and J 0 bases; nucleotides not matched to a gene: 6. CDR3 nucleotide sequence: TGCAGTGCTAGAGACGGTACTAGCGGGGGCGCGAACACCGGGGAGCTGTTTTTT. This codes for CSARDGTSGGANTGELFF.

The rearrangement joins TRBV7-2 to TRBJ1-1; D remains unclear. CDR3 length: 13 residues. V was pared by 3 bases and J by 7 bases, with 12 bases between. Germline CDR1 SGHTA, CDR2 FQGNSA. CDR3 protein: CASSLREGSEAFF. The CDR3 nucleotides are TGTGCCAGCAGCTTGCGTGAGGGAAGTGAAGCTTTCTTT.

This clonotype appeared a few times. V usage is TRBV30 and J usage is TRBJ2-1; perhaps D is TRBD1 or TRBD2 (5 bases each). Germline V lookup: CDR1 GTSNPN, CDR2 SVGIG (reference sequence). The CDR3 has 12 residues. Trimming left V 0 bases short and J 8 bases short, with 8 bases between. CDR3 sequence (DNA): TGTGCCTGGAGTGTTGGGGGAGATGAGCAGTTCTTC. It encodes CAWSVGGDEQFF.

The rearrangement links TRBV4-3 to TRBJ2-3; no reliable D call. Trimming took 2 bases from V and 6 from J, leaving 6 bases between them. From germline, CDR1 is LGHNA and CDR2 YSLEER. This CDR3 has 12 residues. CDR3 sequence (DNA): TGCGCCAGCAGCCAATTTCTCGATACGCAGTATTTT. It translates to CASSQFLDTQYF.

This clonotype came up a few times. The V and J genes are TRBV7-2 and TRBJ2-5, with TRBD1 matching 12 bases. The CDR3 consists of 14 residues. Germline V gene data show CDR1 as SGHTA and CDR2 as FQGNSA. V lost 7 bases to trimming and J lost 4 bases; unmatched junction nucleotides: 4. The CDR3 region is CASIRDRGRETQYF. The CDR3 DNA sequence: TGTGCCAGCATCCGGGACAGGGGGCGAGAGACCCAGTACTTC.

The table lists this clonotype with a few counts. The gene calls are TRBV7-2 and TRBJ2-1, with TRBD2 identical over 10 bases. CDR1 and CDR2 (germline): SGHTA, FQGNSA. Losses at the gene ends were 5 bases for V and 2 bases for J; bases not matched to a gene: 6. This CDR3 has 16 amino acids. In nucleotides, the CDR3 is TGTGCCAGCAGCCGACTAGCGGGTGATACCTACAATGAGCAGTTCTTC. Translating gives CASSRLAGDTYNEQFF.

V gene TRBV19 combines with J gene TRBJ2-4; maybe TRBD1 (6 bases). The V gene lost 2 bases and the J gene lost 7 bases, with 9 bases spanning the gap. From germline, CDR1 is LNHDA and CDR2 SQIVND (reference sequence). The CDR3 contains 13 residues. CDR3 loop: CASSINRVNIQYF. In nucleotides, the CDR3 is TGTGCCAGTAGTATAAACAGGGTCAACATTCAGTACTTC.

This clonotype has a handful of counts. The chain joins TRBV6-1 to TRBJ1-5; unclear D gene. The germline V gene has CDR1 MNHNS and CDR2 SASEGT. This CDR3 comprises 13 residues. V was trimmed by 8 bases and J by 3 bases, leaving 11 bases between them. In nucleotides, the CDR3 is TGTGCCAGCCGAATCCTAGACAATCAGCCCCAGCATTTT. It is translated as CASRILDNQPQHF.

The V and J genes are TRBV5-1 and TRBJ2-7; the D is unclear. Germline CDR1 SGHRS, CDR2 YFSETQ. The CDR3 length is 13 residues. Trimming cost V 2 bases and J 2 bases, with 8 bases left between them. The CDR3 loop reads CASSLHGTYEQYF. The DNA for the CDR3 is TGCGCCAGCAGCTTACATGGGACCTACGAGCAGTACTTC.

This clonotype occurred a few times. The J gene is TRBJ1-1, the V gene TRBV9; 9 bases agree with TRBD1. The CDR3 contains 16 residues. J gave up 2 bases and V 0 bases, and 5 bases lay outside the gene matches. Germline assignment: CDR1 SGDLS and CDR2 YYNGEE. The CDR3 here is CASSVDGTGYNTEAFF. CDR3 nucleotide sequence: TGTGCCAGCAGCGTAGATGGGACAGGGTATAACACTGAAGCTTTCTTT.

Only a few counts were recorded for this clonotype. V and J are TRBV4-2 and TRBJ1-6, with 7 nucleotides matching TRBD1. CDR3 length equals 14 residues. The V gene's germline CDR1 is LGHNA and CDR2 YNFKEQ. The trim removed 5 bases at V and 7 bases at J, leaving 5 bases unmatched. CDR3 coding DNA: TGTGCCAGCAGCGGCCGGGACAGAAATTCACCCCTCCACTTT. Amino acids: CASSGRDRNSPLHF.